This is a list of T cell receptor beta chains from one sample in a study of OX40 agonist ivuxolimab in advanced cancers. Here immunoSEQ multiplex PCR was the method, and the copy in TCRdb shows in-frame clones only, minus some. The repertoire holds about 80,000 clones, with approximately 83% as singletons. The starting material was CD4+ or CD8+ T cells sorted from blood, obtained in a trial of the OX40 agonist ivuxolimab. The receptor source for this set is an adult with an advanced solid tumor such as melanoma, head and neck, liver or kidney cancer. The CDR3 runs from the conserved cysteine through the conserved F or W. A D gene is named only where the DNA matches it firmly. Rows may omit the clone size; those that give it use once, few, many or a size class.

D gene	clone size	V gene	J gene	CDR3 DNA	CDR3 protein
NA	NA	TRBV19	TRBJ2-1	TGTGCCAGTAGTATACAGGAATCCTACAATGAGCAGTTCTTC	CASSIQESYNEQFF
NA	once	TRBV11-2	TRBJ1-2	TGTGCCAGCAGCTTAGTTCAGGACTCTCGCTACACCTTC	CASSLVQDSRYTF
NA	once	TRBV7-3	TRBJ1-5	TGTGCCAGCAGCTTAGAACGGTCTAAAAGCAATCAGCCCCAGCATTTT	CASSLERSKSNQPQHF
TRBD2	NA	TRBV29-1	TRBJ2-1	TGCAGCGTTGAACCGGGACTAGTGGTTAATGAGCAGTTCTTC	CSVEPGLVVNEQFF
NA	NA	TRBV7-2	TRBJ2-3	TGTGCCAGCAGCTTAAAAGGGGGAGATACGCAGTATTTT	CASSLKGGDTQYF
NA	NA	TRBV7-9	TRBJ2-1	TGTGCCAGCAGCTTACCTGGACGGGCCACAACAAATGAGCAGTTCTTC	CASSLPGRATTNEQFF
NA	NA	TRBV6-1	TRBJ2-7	TGTGCCAGCAGTGAAGCGGGACAAACCTACGAGCAGTACTTC	CASSEAGQTYEQYF
NA	NA	TRBV9	TRBJ2-7	TGTGCCAGCAGCACTTCGGACTCTAGCTCCTACGAGCAGTACTTC	CASSTSDSSSYEQYF
NA	NA	TRBV5-1	TRBJ1-4	TGCGCCAGCAGCGGCACCCCGCGGGGGTTGGGTGAAAAACTGTTTTTT	CASSGTPRGLGEKLFF
TRBD1	NA	TRBV5-1	TRBJ1-2	TGCGCCAGCAGCCCCTTGGACAGGGACGTTAGCTATGGCTACACCTTC	CASSPLDRDVSYGYTF
NA	once	TRBV7-6	TRBJ2-2	TGTGCCAGCAGCTTTTTTGGGGTCACCGGGGAGCTGTTTTTT	CASSFFGVTGELFF
NA	NA	TRBV5-3	TRBJ2-3	TGTGCCAGAAGCTTGGTTTGGCAGGGCAGATGCCACACAGATACGCAGTATTTT	CARSLVWQGRCHTDTQYF
NA	NA	TRBV5-5	TRBJ2-2	TGTGCCAGCAGCTTGTTCGCCACCGGGGAGCTGTTTTTT	CASSLFATGELFF
NA	NA	TRBV4-2	TRBJ1-2	TGTGCCAGCAGCCAAGATCTGGGGGTAGAGTATGGCTACACCTTC	CASSQDLGVEYGYTF
NA	NA	TRBV5-8	TRBJ1-2	TGTGCCAGCAGCCCGCGTTTCGGTGGCTACACCTTC	CASSPRFGGYTF
NA	NA	TRBV2	TRBJ1-4	TGTGCCAGCAGTCCGCCTGGGTTAGAGGCAACTAATGAAAAACTGTTTTTT	CASSPPGLEATNEKLFF
NA	once	TRBV25-1	TRBJ1-3	TGTGCCAGCAGTGTGGGCGGTGGAAACACCATATATTTT	CASSVGGGNTIYF
NA	NA	TRBV6-1	TRBJ2-7	TGTGCCAGCAGTTCGACAGCGACCTACGAGCAGTACTTC	CASSSTATYEQYF
TRBD1	NA	TRBV29-1	TRBJ1-2	TGCAGCGTTGATACAGGGGGCGGCTATGGCTACACCTTC	CSVDTGGGYGYTF
TRBD1	NA	TRBV19	TRBJ1-2	TGTGCCAGTAGGACCGGGACAGGGTACTTCTATGGCTACACCTTC	CASRTGTGYFYGYTF
TRBD2	NA	TRBV19	TRBJ2-1	TGTGCCAGTAGTATAGTAGCGGGACTATCTGGGGAGCAGTTCTTC	CASSIVAGLSGEQFF
TRBD1	medium-sized	TRBV11-1	TRBJ2-7	TGTGCCAGCAGCCCCATGACAGGGGGCGCTTCCTACGAGCAGTACTTC	CASSPMTGGASYEQYF
NA	NA	TRBV2	TRBJ2-7	TGTGCCAGCAACGGCGGACTCTCCTACGAGCAGTACTTC	CASNGGLSYEQYF
NA	few	TRBV19	TRBJ2-2	TGTGCCAGCACGGTGTATCGGAACACCGGGGAGCTGTTTTTT	CASTVYRNTGELFF
TRBD1	NA	TRBV5-1	TRBJ2-2	TGCGCCAGCAGCTTGTCAGGGGGAATCGGGGAGCTGTTTTTT	CASSLSGGIGELFF
NA	NA	TRBV5-8	TRBJ1-1	TGTGCCAGCAGACAATCGGGACTGTGGATCACTGAAGCTTTCTTT	CASRQSGLWITEAFF
TRBD1	NA	TRBV6-1	TRBJ1-5	TGTGCCAGCAGTGGCCGGGACAGGGGAGACGGGCAGCCCCAGCATTTT	CASSGRDRGDGQPQHF
TRBD2	NA	TRBV27	TRBJ2-1	TGTGCCAGCAGTCCCGGGACTAGCGGACTAGCCTACAATGAGCAGTTCTTC	CASSPGTSGLAYNEQFF
NA	NA	TRBV10-3	TRBJ1-2	TGTGCCATCAGTGAGGATCGAGGGGAGGCTGGCTACACCTTC	CAISEDRGEAGYTF
TRBD2	once	TRBV6-4	TRBJ2-2	TGTGCCAGCAGTGAGCGGGGGGGAACCGGGGAGCTGTTTTTT	CASSERGGTGELFF
TRBD2	NA	TRBV4-3	TRBJ2-1	TGCGCCAGCAGCCGCCAAGTTGGGCGGGGGGGCCCCTACAATGAGCAGTTCTTC	CASSRQVGRGGPYNEQFF
NA	once	TRBV6-6	TRBJ2-7	TGTGCCAGCACAGCCTCCGGAACCTACGAGCAGTACTTC	CASTASGTYEQYF
TRBD2	NA	TRBV4-1	TRBJ2-7	TGCGCCAGCAGCCCAGCTGGGGAGGGGCTCTCCTACGAGCAGTACTTC	CASSPAGEGLSYEQYF
NA	NA	TRBV10-3	TRBJ2-7	TGTGCCATCAGTGGGGGAGGAGGGGCGTCCTACGAGCAGTACTTC	CAISGGGGASYEQYF
NA	NA	TRBV14	TRBJ2-5	TGTGCCAGCAGCCTCGAGTTAGCGCAACGCGAGACCCAGTACTTC	CASSLELAQRETQYF
NA	NA	TRBV19	TRBJ2-3	TGTGCCAGTAGCATTAGTGGCACAGATACGCAGTATTTT	CASSISGTDTQYF
NA	few	TRBV7-2	TRBJ2-3	TGTGCCAGCAGCTTAATAAGCCTCCTAGCTAGAGATACGCAGTATTTT	CASSLISLLARDTQYF